This T cell receptor (beta chain) was documented in a study of blood T cells in healthy people across ages. Study-level information: With template switching, about one barcoded beta molecule was captured per two T cells.

Overall study results and limits: Diversity was higher, and naive CD4+ cells more numerous, in long-lived donors than in aged donors.

A second PCR, run for about 7 to 11 cycles, used a sample-barcoded 5' primer plus a J-beta primer mix. Every cDNA molecule carried a tag from a template-switch adaptor bearing 12 random nucleotides. Each CDR3 protein gets one entry after TCRdb re-called the 5' RACE reads with MiXCR. The table records about 1.8 million distinct CDR3 sequences, about 49% of them present only once. Healthy Russian Caucasian donors spanned ages about 6 to 100 years. Concerning this clonotype: The antigen remains undetermined.

Sequencing used blood. This TCR came from a woman aged 40 to 50 in good health.

CDR3 loop: CASSTRTGNTEAFF. The CDR3 bases are TGTGCCAGCAGTACCCGGACAGGGAACACTGAAGCTTTCTTT. The genes are TRBV6-5 and TRBJ1-1; TRBD1 agrees at 7 bases. The CDR3 is 14 residues long. CDR1 and CDR2 from the germline V gene are MNHEY and SVGAGI. V shed 5 bases and J 1 base; nucleotides not matched to a gene: 4.